A selection of T cell receptor beta chains follows, all from one sample in a study of shared clonotypes between healthy human individuals. Only in-frame clones appear in the TCRdb table, and some are missing; sequencing was by immunoSEQ multiplex PCR. Of around 1.9 million clones listed, about 92% are singletons. Sample: naive CD8+ T cells from PBMCs. Receptors originate from a man between 18 and 29 years old in good health. Some clones in this sample may be carry-over from other donors' samples. CDR3s include the opening cysteine and the closing phenylalanine or tryptophan. D genes are given only for firm matches. For some rows the clone size is stated as once, few or many, or as a class when expanded; others skip it.

size,J,V,D,CDR3,DNA
.,TRBJ1-4,TRBV6-5,.,CASSPSGEMGEKLFF,TGTGCCAGCAGTCCTAGTGGGGAGATGGGTGAAAAACTGTTTTTT
.,TRBJ2-7,TRBV5-1,.,CASSPKGGYEQYF,TGCGCCAGCAGCCCCAAAGGAGGCTACGAGCAGTACTTC
.,TRBJ2-3,TRBV27,TRBD2,CASSLFSGRPSTDTQYF,TGTGCCAGCAGTTTATTTAGCGGGAGGCCTAGCACAGATACGCAGTATTTT
.,TRBJ1-4,TRBV5-1,TRBD1,CASSLGSGQGAREKLFF,TGCGCCAGCAGCTTGGGATCGGGACAGGGGGCGCGCGAAAAACTGTTTTTT
once,TRBJ2-7,TRBV28,TRBD1,CASSFLAGQGDYEQYF,TGTGCCAGCAGTTTCTTAGCGGGACAGGGGGACTACGAGCAGTACTTC
.,TRBJ2-2,TRBV27,.,CASGWGPGRDTGELFF,TGTGCCAGCGGATGGGGGCCAGGGAGAGACACCGGGGAGCTGTTTTTT
few,TRBJ1-2,TRBV27,TRBD1,CASSLQGDYGYTF,TGTGCCAGCAGCCTACAGGGGGACTATGGCTACACCTTC
.,TRBJ2-1,TRBV4-1,.,CASSQVVVANEQFF,TGCGCCAGCAGCCAAGTTGTAGTTGCCAATGAGCAGTTCTTC
.,TRBJ2-1,TRBV11-2,.,CASSLGSGTEQFF,TGTGCCAGCAGCTTAGGGAGTGGGACTGAGCAGTTCTTC
once,TRBJ2-3,TRBV5-1,.,CASSLGSVFLTDTQYF,TGCGCCAGCAGCTTGGGGTCAGTCTTCCTCACAGATACGCAGTATTTT
.,TRBJ2-3,TRBV27,TRBD2,CASSSRLAGTTDTQYF,TGTGCCAGCAGTTCTCGACTAGCGGGAACCACAGATACGCAGTATTTT